This T cell receptor beta chain was found in a study of graft-versus-host responses after intestinal transplantation. From germline, CDR1 is WNHNN and CDR2 SYGVQD (reference sequence). This CDR3 is built from 15 residues. The ends were cut back, 4 bases at V and 3 bases at J, with 14 bases in the middle. About this clone: Its antigen is as yet unknown.

Profiled with immunoSEQ multiplex PCR; TCRdb holds only in-frame clones, not every one. The sample shows around 92,000 clones, around 86% of them seen only once. Overall study results and limits: Allograft clonal ratios (graft-versus-host to host-versus-graft) were high in patients who had graft-donor T cell macrochimerism.

The sample consisted of PBMCs, taken 255 days after intestinal transplant. V usage is TRBV10-1 and J usage is TRBJ2-3; D not certain. This clonotype was sampled from a human patient who received an intestinal transplant, so some T cells may come from the graft donor. The DNA of the CDR3 is TGCGCCAGCAGTGCTGGGTTTAGGCCTACAGATACGCAGTATTTT. Its translation is CASSAGFRPTDTQYF.